These 32 T cell receptor beta chains were sequenced from one sample in a study of T cell repertoires in cytomegalovirus infection. Using its own MiXCR run on the reads, TCRdb lists one record per CDR3 protein. The sample includes around 500,000 distinct CDR3 sequences, about two fifths of them seen just once. Their cognate antigens are unknown. Sample: cultured PBMCs, taken from culture after CMV antigen stimulation. Every receptor here comes from a human donor in good health (CMV status not recorded). Some clones in this sample may be carry-over from other donors' samples.

CDR3: CASSRGQWETEAFF. CDR3 sequence (DNA): TGCGCCAGCAGCCGGGGACAGTGGGAAACTGAAGCTTTCTTT. This rearrangement joins TRBV4-1 to TRBJ1-1, with 7 bases aligning to TRBD1. Germline CDR1 MGHRA, CDR2 YSYEKL. The CDR3 extends over 14 amino acids. Trimming cost V 4 bases and J 5 bases; bases outside gene matches: 7.

The J gene is TRBJ2-1, the V gene TRBV7-2; D unresolved. In germline, CDR1 is SGHTA, CDR2 FQGNSA. This CDR3 spans 16 amino acids. With 2 bases removed from V and 2 bases from J, the gap between germline ends came to 13 bases. CDR3 DNA: TGTGCCAGCAGCTTATCTCTCAATGATCCCTACAATGAGCAGTTCTTC. It specifies CASSLSLNDPYNEQFF.

This chain joins TRBV7-2 and TRBJ2-2; no clear D. CDR1 is SGHTA, CDR2 FQGNSA, per germline. V was pared by 5 bases and J by 8 bases, with 15 bases between. The CDR3 runs 14 residues. The CDR3: CASSPVGPLGELFF. CDR3 bases: TGTGCCAGCAGCCCCGTCGGCCCTTTGGGGGAGCTGTTTTTT.

This clonotype was found a few times. The chain employs TRBV20-1 and TRBJ2-3; D could derive from TRBD1 or TRBD2 (5 bases each). With 5 bases removed from V and 6 bases from J, the gap between germline ends came to 15 bases. This CDR3 has 13 amino acids. Looked up from germline, CDR1 is DFQATT and CDR2 is SNEGSKA (reference sequence). CDR3 nucleotides: TGCAGTGCTGATGGTAGAGGGACGGATACGCAGTATTTT. Residues: CSADGRGTDTQYF.

The chain combines TRBV27 with TRBJ2-2; TRBD2 agrees at 9 bases. Germline-derived CDR1 and CDR2 are MNHEY and SMNVEV (reference sequence). The CDR3 has 14 residues. Trimming took 11 bases from V and 5 from J; bases not matched to a gene: 9. CDR3 loop: CASQREVGTGELFF. CDR3 nucleotides: TGTGCCTCCCAGCGGGAGGTCGGGACCGGGGAGCTGTTTTTT.

This chain uses TRBV7-9 with TRBJ1-1, with D hard to call. From germline, CDR1 is SEHNR and CDR2 FQNEAQ (reference sequence). V lost 4 bases, J lost 1 base, and 7 bases lay in between. The CDR3 has 13 residues. CDR3 sequence: CASSSPGNTEAFF. CDR3 nucleotide sequence: TGTGCCAGCAGCTCCCCAGGGAACACTGAAGCTTTCTTT. Complete variable domain (other parts from reference TRBV7-9 and TRBJ1-1): DTGVSQNPRHKITKRGQNVTFRCDPISEHNRLYWYRQTLGQGPEFLTYFQNEAQLEKSRLLSDRFSAERPKGSFSTLEIQRTEQGDSAMYLCASSSPGNTEAFFGQGTRLTVV.

This clonotype was counted ten times or more. The chain has TRBV7-2 and TRBJ2-1, with unresolved D. V lost 2 bases and J lost 7, with 3 bases in between. The CDR3 sequence is 11 residues long. The germline V gene has CDR1 SGHTA and CDR2 FQGNSA. The CDR3 DNA reads TGTGCCAGCAGCTTAAGGAATGAGCAGTTCTTC. Translation gives CASSLRNEQFF.

There are a few counts of this clonotype. This chain uses TRBV7-2 with TRBJ2-1; 10 bases are shared with TRBD1. Trimming cost V 1 base and J 8 bases; bases outside gene matches: 8. The CDR3 covers 16 residues. CDR1 and CDR2 from the germline V gene are SGHTA and FQGNSA. CDR3 nucleotide sequence: TGTGCCAGCAGCTTAGTCGGGACAGGGGTTTATGATGAGCAGTTCTTC. This gives the protein CASSLVGTGVYDEQFF.

This clonotype was found a few times. Here the CDR3 DNA reads TGTGCCAGCAGTTCGCCAGGGGGGATTAATGAAAAACTGTTTTTT. Protein sequence: CASSSPGGINEKLFF. This sequence joins TRBV27 and TRBJ1-4; 7 bases are a match to TRBD1. The CDR3 has 15 residues. The germline V gene has CDR1 MNHEY and CDR2 SMNVEV (reference sequence). V lost 4 bases to trimming and J lost 4 bases; unmatched junction nucleotides: 6. Supplemented by reference TRBV27 and TRBJ1-4, the full variable domain reads EAQVTQNPRYLITVTGKKLTVTCSQNMNHEYMSWYRQDPGLGLRQIYYSMNVEVTDKGDVPEGYKVSRKEKRNFPLILESPSPNQTSLYFCASSSPGGINEKLFFGSGTQLSVL.

V gene TRBV4-3 combines with J gene TRBJ1-1, with a weak D call TRBD1 (6 bases). Trimming cost V 1 base and J 5 bases, with 14 bases left between them. The germline V gene encodes CDR1 LGHNA and CDR2 YSLEER. The CDR3 covers 15 residues. The DNA of the CDR3 is TGCGCCAGCAGCCAAGCCTGGCAGGGGAGGACTGAAGCTTTCTTT. Encoded protein: CASSQAWQGRTEAFF.

This clonotype was counted between two and nine times. This rearrangement joins TRBV12-3 or TRBV12-4 to TRBJ2-5; D call uncertain. This CDR3 region has 13 residues. V was trimmed by 3 bases and J by 5 bases, leaving 10 bases between them. CDR3 region: CASSFGKVETQYF. The CDR3 DNA follows: TGTGCCAGCAGTTTTGGGAAGGTGGAGACCCAGTACTTC.

This chain uses TRBV12-3 or TRBV12-4 with TRBJ1-6; tentative D call: TRBD1 (6 bases). The ends were cut back, 6 bases at V and 11 bases at J, with 14 bases in the middle. The CDR3 runs 13 residues. The CDR3 region is CASRTQGYAPLHF. For the CDR3, the DNA is TGTGCCAGCAGGACCCAGGGGTACGCACCCCTCCACTTT.

In this sample, this clonotype turned up a few times. The V call is TRBV6-2 or TRBV6-3, the J call TRBJ2-7; D gene uncertain. Per the germline V gene, CDR1 is MNHEY and CDR2 is SVGEGT. V was clipped by 0 bases and J by 13 bases, with 13 bases between them. The CDR3 spans 12 residues. In DNA form, the CDR3 reads TGTGCCAGCAGTTACTCTCTAGGCGGATCTTACTTC. This codes for CASSYSLGGSYF.

This clonotype has only a few counts. This rearrangement joins TRBV12-3 or TRBV12-4 to TRBJ2-7; 9 bases map to TRBD1. After removal of 5 bases from V and 7 bases from J, the junction contained 12 bases not matched to a gene. The CDR3 covers 15 residues. The CDR3 reads CASSPPDRGVREQYF. The DNA for the CDR3 is TGTGCCAGCAGTCCCCCGGACAGGGGAGTAAGGGAGCAGTACTTC.

V is TRBV5-4 and J is TRBJ2-2, with D maybe TRBD2 (6 bases). V was trimmed by 4 bases and J by 4 bases, leaving 17 bases between them. CDR1 SGHNT and CDR2 YYREEE come from the germline V gene (reference sequence). The CDR3 runs to 16 residues. CDR3 nucleotides: TGTGCCAGCAGCGAGGTAGCCGCGGGGCCCACCGGGGAGCTGTTTTTT. Translating it yields CASSEVAAGPTGELFF.

This clonotype was picked up a small number of times. The chain is built from TRBV7-8 and TRBJ2-3; D may be TRBD2 (5 bases). Germline V gene sequence: CDR1 SGHVS, CDR2 FQNEAQ. CDR3 size: 17 residues. V was shortened by 0 bases and J by 4 bases, with 17 bases between the two germline ends. The CDR3 here is CASSLAPGIIGPDTQYF. Here the CDR3 DNA reads TGTGCCAGCAGCTTAGCGCCGGGGATAATTGGGCCAGATACGCAGTATTTT.

This sequence joins TRBV7-4 and TRBJ2-4, with D maybe TRBD1 (6 bases). Between the trimmed V and J ends, which lost 1 base and 0 bases, there was a span of 22 bases. CDR1 and CDR2 (germline): SGHVT, SQSDAQ. The CDR3 loop spans 20 amino acids. The CDR3 is CASSLGVQGSNLLAKNIQYF. For the CDR3, the DNA is TGTGCCAGCAGCTTAGGTGTTCAGGGGTCGAACTTACTAGCCAAAAACATTCAGTACTTC. Using reference TRBV7-4 and TRBJ2-4 for the parts outside the CDR3, the full variable domain is GAGVSQSPRYKVAKRGRDVALRCDSISGHVTLYWYRQTLGQGSEVLTYSQSDAQRDKSGRPSGRFSAERPERSVSTLKIQRTEQGDSAVYLCASSLGVQGSNLLAKNIQYFGAGTRLSVL.

In its sample, this clonotype was seen a few times. The chain links TRBV27 to TRBJ2-5, with 11 bases that match TRBD2. The CDR3 has 19 residues. Germline V gene sequence: CDR1 MNHEY, CDR2 SMNVEV (reference sequence). V lost 3 bases, J lost 3 bases, and 15 bases stayed unmatched. Here the CDR3 DNA reads TGTGCCAGCAGTTTCATCTCTCTAGGGTCTAGCGGGGGGAAAGAGACCCAGTACTTC. It encodes CASSFISLGSSGGKETQYF.

The rearrangement joins TRBV7-2 to TRBJ1-1; D perhaps matches TRBD1 (5 bases). This CDR3 is built from 14 residues. V shed 5 bases and J shed 6 bases, with 16 bases lying between them. Per germline, CDR1 SGHTA and CDR2 FQGNSA. CDR3 sequence: CASSLWGGIAEAFF. The CDR3 coding sequence is TGTGCCAGCAGCCTATGGGGGGGTATCGCTGAAGCTTTCTTT.

The rearrangement uses TRBV13 and TRBJ2-2, with D tentatively TRBD1 (7 bases). CDR3 size: 16 residues. Trimming removed 4 bases at V and 6 bases at J, with 18 bases between. Germline V gene lookup returns CDR1 PRHDT and CDR2 FYEKMQ (reference sequence). In nucleotides, the CDR3 is TGTGCCAGCAGCTCAACAGGGGCTGCGGGATCCGGGGAGCTGTTTTTT. This gives the protein CASSSTGAAGSGELFF.

The sample holds a few counts of this clonotype. The chain links TRBV6-1 to TRBJ2-2, with 8 positions matching TRBD1. This CDR3 region has 17 residues. The J segment lost 3 bases and the V segment lost 10 bases, leaving 16 bases of the junction unmatched. Per the germline V gene, CDR1 is MNHNS and CDR2 is SASEGT. CDR3 loop: CATKRLDRASHTGELFF. The CDR3 nucleotides are TGTGCCACCAAGCGTCTGGACAGGGCATCTCACACCGGGGAGCTGTTTTTT.

With regard to this clonotype: Being one base from a much bigger clone, this may be a read error. For the CDR3, the DNA is TGTGCCAGCAGCATGACAGGGACCTATGGCTACACCTTC. Amino acids: CASSMTGTYGYTF. The chain uses TRBV7-9 and TRBJ1-2; 7 positions agree with TRBD1. V shed 5 bases, J shed 4 bases, and the junction held 4 bases outside the gene matches. Germline V gene sequence: CDR1 SEHNR, CDR2 FQNEAQ (reference sequence). This CDR3 has 13 amino acids.

This clonotype was picked up many times. The chain combines TRBV7-2 with TRBJ1-6, with D hard to call. The germline CDR1 and CDR2 sequences are SGHTA and FQGNSA. The V end was cut by 5 bases, the J end by 8 bases, with 13 bases between. The CDR3 runs 14 residues. In DNA form, the CDR3 reads TGTGCCAGCAGCCCCCGGGAGTTCCATTCACCCCTCCACTTT. This translates into CASSPREFHSPLHF.

This clonotype was seen a handful of times. This sequence joins TRBV15 and TRBJ2-1; 8 nucleotides match TRBD2. This CDR3 spans 13 amino acids. Looked up from germline, CDR1 is LNHNV and CDR2 is YYDKDF (reference sequence). The trim removed 8 bases at V and 7 bases at J, leaving 7 bases unmatched. CDR3 in amino acids: CATRAGVSNEQFF. The CDR3 nucleotides read TGTGCCACCCGAGCGGGAGTGTCGAATGAGCAGTTCTTC.

This clonotype was seen a few times. This chain uses TRBV7-8 with TRBJ2-3; 8 bases fit TRBD2. CDR1 and CDR2 (germline): SGHVS, FQNEAQ. V gave up 1 base and J gave up 2 bases; unmatched junction bases: 11. The CDR3 loop spans 18 amino acids. The CDR3 is CASSLGPGAGEFTDTQYF. CDR3 in DNA: TGTGCCAGCAGCTTAGGTCCGGGAGCGGGAGAATTCACAGATACGCAGTATTTT. The whole variable domain, remainder taken from reference TRBV7-8 and TRBJ2-3, is GAGVSQSPRYKVAKRGQDVALRCDPISGHVSLFWYQQALGQGPEFLTYFQNEAQLDKSGLPSDRFFAERPEGSVSTLKIQRTQQEDSAVYLCASSLGPGAGEFTDTQYFGPGTRLTVL.

V and J are TRBV3-1 and TRBJ1-5; no clear D gene. The CDR3 is 15 amino acids. Germline assignment: CDR1 LGHDT and CDR2 YNNKEL (reference sequence). V was cut by 3 bases and J by 2 bases, with 11 bases left in between. CDR3 nucleotide sequence: TGTGCCAGCAGCCATTTCCGGGGAGGCAATCAGCCCCAGCATTTT. It translates to CASSHFRGGNQPQHF.

This clonotype was counted only a few times. This rearrangement joins TRBV20-1 to TRBJ2-3, with 8 bases matching TRBD2. Germline V gene sequence: CDR1 DFQATT, CDR2 SNEGSKA (reference sequence). CDR3 length: 14 residues. Losses at the gene ends were 3 bases for V and 1 base for J; bases not matched to a gene: 3. CDR3 sequence: CSARTSERTDTQYF. The DNA of the CDR3 is TGCAGTGCTAGGACTAGCGAACGCACAGATACGCAGTATTTT.

In this sample, this clonotype turned up once. This is likely a read error, given that the CDR3 carries no conserved phenylalanine or tryptophan at its end. The V call is TRBV11-2, the J call TRBJ2-7; 8 nucleotides align to TRBD1. The germline V gene encodes CDR1 SGHAT and CDR2 FQNNGV. The CDR3 spans 17 residues. Trimming removed 1 base from V and 2 bases from J; junction bases left unmatched: 10. The CDR3 DNA follows: TGTGCCAGCAGCTTAGGCCGGACAGGGAAGGTGACCTACGAGCAGTACCTC. Its translation is CASSLGRTGKVTYEQYL.

This clonotype was detected a few times. The rearrangement links TRBV10-3 to TRBJ2-3; tentatively, D is TRBD1 (5 bases). From germline, CDR1 is ENHRY and CDR2 SYGVKD. The length of the CDR3 is 15 residues. The V end lost 3 bases, the J end lost 4 bases, and 14 bases lay between the germline ends. In nucleotides, the CDR3 is TGTGCCATCAGTGATATGCAGGGCTTGGCAGATACGCAGTATTTT. Protein sequence: CAISDMQGLADTQYF.

This clonotype was picked up many times. V and J are TRBV7-9 and TRBJ2-3; D remains ambiguous. The CDR3 consists of 10 residues. V was clipped by 5 bases and J by 3 bases, with 0 bases between them. Germline V gene sequence: CDR1 SEHNR, CDR2 FQNEAQ (reference sequence). CDR3 coding DNA: TGTGCCAGCAGCACAGATACGCAGTATTTT. This codes for CASSTDTQYF.

The CDR3 reads CASSDFGGQGTEAFF. The CDR3 DNA sequence: TGTGCCAGCAGTGATTTTGGGGGGCAGGGGACTGAAGCTTTCTTT. The chain has TRBV2 and TRBJ1-1; D may be TRBD1 (6 bases). Trimming took 3 bases from V and 5 from J, leaving 16 bases between them. This CDR3 is built from 15 residues. CDR1 is SNHLY, CDR2 FYNNEI, per germline.

V and J are TRBV7-2 and TRBJ2-3, with 9 bases aligning to TRBD1. The CDR3 has 15 amino acids. The V gene's germline CDR1 is SGHTA and CDR2 FQGNSA. J lost 3 bases, V lost 6 bases, and 7 bases had no gene match. CDR3: CASSSTGTGTDTQYF. For the CDR3, the DNA is TGTGCCAGCAGTTCCACCGGGACAGGGACAGATACGCAGTATTTT.